This TCR beta chain was sequenced during a study of blood T cell repertoires in COVID-19. In the study's own analysis: Amplifying reference gene primers gave estimates of nucleated cell counts. TCRdb keeps only in-frame clones here, not all; method: immunoSEQ multiplex PCR. D and trimming come from the DNA, and the V and J calls and clone size come from that table. The sample shows roughly 24,000 clones, 90% of them seen only once. This TCR was sampled from a woman between 55 and 75 years old with active COVID-19. The sample taken for sequencing was peripheral blood.

The CDR3: CASSRLETDTQYF. CDR3 nucleotide sequence: TGTGCCAGCAGTAGACTGGAAACAGATACGCAGTATTTT. This chain joins TRBV7-9 and TRBJ2-3; D is ambiguous. Germline-derived CDR1 and CDR2 are SEHNR and FQNEAQ (reference sequence). This CDR3 region has 13 residues. V dropped 6 bases and J dropped 3 bases, with 10 bases sitting between them.